The present T cell receptor (beta chain) was sequenced within a study of cytomegalovirus exposure and HLA in healthy donors. Regarding the study as a whole: Accurate prediction of HLA-A and HLA-B alleles (for most subjects) was reportedly achieved from TCR beta sequences. Previously analyzed data showed that most TCR beta V segments were productive at a frequency of about 87% or about 30%. The study found most TCR sequences rare, yet found some public TCRs in many donors.

These donors counted as nominally healthy when sampled, but unrecorded immune exposures were likely. For this clone: What it recognizes is unknown.

The PCR was carried out with 60 Vbeta primers and 13 Jbeta primers. The data were produced by immunoSEQ multiplex PCR, yet TCRdb's version contains in-frame clones alone and is incomplete. The data hold some 200,000 clones, with about two thirds observed a single time. The germline V gene has CDR1 MDHEN and CDR2 SYDVKM. V was pared by 7 bases and J by 6 bases, with 16 bases between. The CDR3 loop spans 13 amino acids. Sequencing was carried out using PBMCs. The receptor was derived from a man in his forties or fifties in good health and CMV-seropositive. The rearrangement joins TRBV28 to TRBJ2-7, with D possibly matching TRBD1 (6 bases). This CDR3 is CASTRPRGSEQYF. CDR3 DNA sequence: TGTGCCAGCACCCGGCCGAGGGGGAGCGAGCAGTACTTC.